This TCR beta chain is drawn from a study of T cell repertoires in cytomegalovirus infection. Study background: Public TCR beta signatures marked donors with CMV infection and the matching HLA.

Using its own MiXCR run on the reads, TCRdb lists one record per CDR3 protein. This sample yields a few hundred thousand distinct CDR3 sequences, of which about 17% are seen a single time; more than 45% belongs to the top ten. This clonotype was detected ten times or more. As yet, its antigen is unknown. The V gene end was trimmed by 0 bases and the J gene end by 3 bases; junction bases not matched to a gene: 3. The germline gives CDR1 SGHVS, CDR2 FNYEAQ. The CDR3 is 16 residues long. Study results and limitations: Clonotypes of TCR beta that were HLA-C-restricted and CMV-specific dominated the ex vivo response.

This TCR came from a human donor in good health (CMV status not recorded). Some clones in this sample may be carry-over from other donors' samples. The chain joins TRBV7-6 to TRBJ2-7; 12 nucleotides agree with TRBD2. The specimen was CD8+ T cells from PBMCs. The CDR3 DNA reads TGTGCCAGCAGCTTAGCCCGACTAGCGGGGGACTACGAGCAGTACTTC. It encodes CASSLARLAGDYEQYF.